These 20 T cell receptor beta chains were sequenced from one sample in a study of blood T cell repertoires in COVID-19. This table comes from immunoSEQ multiplex PCR, and its TCRdb copy is limited to in-frame clones, with some not included. The table includes roughly 250,000 clones, approximately 80% detected once. Sequencing was performed on peripheral blood. The receptor source for this set is a woman aged 45 to 65 with acute or convalescent COVID-19.

The chain recombines TRBV28 with TRBJ1-2; the match to TRBD1 covers 9 bases. V lost 6 bases and J lost 4; bases outside the gene matches: 3. Germline V CDR1 and CDR2: MDHEN, SYDVKM. The CDR3 is 13 amino acids. CDR3 coding DNA: TGTGCCAGCAGGGGGACAGGGCGCTATGGCTACACCTTC. Translating it yields CASRGTGRYGYTF.

The chain links TRBV5-8 to TRBJ2-7; 8 positions match TRBD1. V lost 4 bases and J lost 2; bases outside the gene matches: 8. The CDR3 runs to 15 residues. Germline V CDR1 and CDR2: SGHTS, YDEGEE. The CDR3 sequence is CASSLTWDRTYEQYF. CDR3 DNA sequence: TGTGCCAGCAGCCTCACCTGGGACAGGACCTACGAGCAGTACTTC.

The CDR3, as DNA: TGTGCCAGCAGCTTGGCAGGGGGCGCGGACACCGGGGAGCTGTTTTTT. Protein sequence: CASSLAGGADTGELFF. The rearrangement joins TRBV5-6 to TRBJ2-2, with TRBD1 matching over 8 bases. CDR3 length: 16 amino acids. Trimming took 0 bases from V and 3 from J; bases not matched to a gene: 4. Germline CDR1 is SGHDT and CDR2 is YYEEEE. Supplemented by reference TRBV5-6 and TRBJ2-2, the full variable domain reads DAGVTQSPTHLIKTRGQQVTLRCSPKSGHDTVSWYQQALGQGPQFIFQYYEEEERQRGNFPDRFSGHQFPNYSSELNVNALLLGDSALYLCASSLAGGADTGELFFGEGSRLTVL.

The chain has TRBV30 and TRBJ2-3, with 7 positions matching TRBD2. Germline CDR1 and CDR2: GTSNPN and SVGIG (reference sequence). The CDR3 runs to 15 residues. Unmatched junction bases numbered 3, after V lost 0 bases and J lost 0 bases. The CDR3 sequence is CAWSVLLASTDTQYF. CDR3 nucleotides: TGTGCCTGGAGTGTACTACTAGCGAGCACAGATACGCAGTATTTT.

This clone was observed a handful of times. This chain uses TRBV7-2 with TRBJ2-7, with D unresolved. Trimming cost V 0 bases and J 0 bases, with 12 bases left between them. This CDR3 region has 16 residues. CDR1 is SGHTA and CDR2 is FQGNSA in the germline V gene. CDR3 residues: CASSLAAVGSSYEQYF. The CDR3 region has the DNA TGTGCCAGCAGCTTAGCGGCCGTGGGCAGCTCCTACGAGCAGTACTTC.

This clone was counted only a few times. Sequence at one end of the junction differs from germline and may be a read error. The chain uses TRBV28 and TRBJ1-1, with 8 nucleotides matching TRBD1. This CDR3 contains 19 residues. Germline V gives CDR1 MDHEN, CDR2 SYDVKM. The DNA of the CDR3 is TGTGCCAGCAGTTTAAGGCAGGGGGCACGCCATGTTTTGAACCCTGAAGCTTTCTTT. Residues: CASSLRQGARHVLNPEAFF.

This clone showed up just once. J is TRBJ2-2 and V is TRBV15, with 12 bases matching TRBD1. V shed 3 bases and J 3 bases; nucleotides not matched to a gene: 5. This CDR3 is built from 17 residues. Germline CDR1 and CDR2: LNHNV and YYDKDF (reference sequence). As DNA, the CDR3 is TGTGCCACCAGCAGGCCGGGACAGGGGGCACACACCGGGGAGCTGTTTTTT. It yields the protein CATSRPGQGAHTGELFF.

The rearrangement links TRBV19 to TRBJ2-3; no firm D call. V lost 5 bases and J lost 5, with 11 bases in between. There are 13 residues in the CDR3. Germline CDR1 LNHDA, CDR2 SQIVND (reference sequence). CDR3: CASSSAEIDTQYF. CDR3 bases: TGTGCCAGTAGTTCGGCGGAAATAGATACGCAGTATTTT.

J is TRBJ2-2 and V is TRBV2; D may be TRBD2 (5 bases). Trimming removed 6 bases at V and 3 bases at J, with 14 bases between. The CDR3 runs 15 residues. Germline V gene sequence: CDR1 SNHLY, CDR2 FYNNEI. The CDR3 sequence is CASSPTTVDTGELFF. In nucleotides, the CDR3 is TGTGCCAGCAGCCCGACTACCGTTGACACCGGGGAGCTGTTTTTT. The whole variable domain, filled in from reference TRBV2 and TRBJ2-2, reads EPEVTQTPSHQVTQMGQEVILRCVPISNHLYFYWYRQILGQKVEFLVSFYNNEISEKSEIFDDQFSVERPDGSNFTLKIRSTKLEDSAMYFCASSPTTVDTGELFFGEGSRLTVL.

Comment on this clone: It may be a read error: a sequence one base away is much more abundant. The gene calls are TRBV12-3 or TRBV12-4 and TRBJ2-3; D not resolved. Trimming pared 6 bases from V and 3 bases from J, leaving 4 bases between. The CDR3 loop spans 11 amino acids. The CDR3 DNA sequence: TGTGCCAGCAGCCAGACAGATACGCAGTATTTT. Translation gives CASSQTDTQYF.

V gene TRBV18 combines with J gene TRBJ2-1, with 7 bases identical to TRBD1. With 0 bases clipped from V and 0 bases from J, the junction kept 2 bases outside the gene matches. Germline CDR1 KGHSH, CDR2 LQKENI. This CDR3 comprises 16 residues. CDR3 coding DNA: TGTGCCAGCTCACCACCGAACAGGGGCTCCTACAATGAGCAGTTCTTC. Residues: CASSPPNRGSYNEQFF.

The CDR3 loop reads CASSILTGLNTGELFF. In nucleotides, the CDR3 is TGTGCCAGTAGTATTCTGACAGGGCTGAACACCGGGGAGCTGTTTTTT. The V call is TRBV19, the J call TRBJ2-2; 7 bases match TRBD1. Per germline, CDR1 LNHDA and CDR2 SQIVND (reference sequence). Trimming removed 3 bases from V and 1 base from J; junction bases left unmatched: 5. The CDR3 covers 16 residues.

The chain combines TRBV11-2 with TRBJ1-2; no firm D call. Germline V gene lookup returns CDR1 SGHAT and CDR2 FQNNGV. Trimming shortened V by 1 base and J by 6 bases, and 9 bases separated the two germline ends. The length of the CDR3 is 13 residues. Here the CDR3 reads CASSLAGVDGYTF. In nucleotides, the CDR3 is TGTGCCAGCAGCTTAGCCGGGGTTGATGGCTACACCTTC.

The genes are TRBV5-5 and TRBJ1-3; D gene ambiguous. The V and J ends lost 4 bases and 0 bases respectively, with 8 bases between them. Per the germline V gene, CDR1 is SGHKS and CDR2 is YYEKEE (reference sequence). This CDR3 spans 14 amino acids. The CDR3 bases are TGTGCCAGCAGCCAACTTGCCTCTGGAAACACCATATATTTT. Its protein product is CASSQLASGNTIYF.

The chain is built from TRBV28 and TRBJ1-6, with TRBD1 as a possible D gene (5 bases). This CDR3 spans 13 amino acids. Per the germline V gene, CDR1 is MDHEN and CDR2 is SYDVKM. V shed 6 bases and J shed 7 bases, with 10 bases lying between them. The chain's CDR3 is CASSRGGNSPLHF. The CDR3 coding sequence is TGTGCCAGCAGCCGGGGGGGGAATTCACCCCTCCACTTT.

This sequence joins TRBV4-3 and TRBJ1-3, with TRBD1 as a possible D gene (6 bases). CDR3 length: 16 residues. The V and J ends lost 3 bases and 4 bases respectively, with 16 bases between them. Germline-derived CDR1 and CDR2 are LGHNA and YSLEER. CDR3 loop: CASSQGYGDIGNTIYF. The CDR3 coding sequence is TGCGCCAGCAGCCAGGGATACGGGGACATAGGAAACACCATATATTTT.

The rearrangement joins TRBV7-9 to TRBJ2-5; D call uncertain. The CDR3 has 14 residues. With 1 base removed from V and 5 bases from J, the gap between germline ends came to 11 bases. The germline V gene has CDR1 SEHNR and CDR2 FQNEAQ (reference sequence). CDR3 in DNA: TGTGCCAGCAGCTTAGGCCCGAACGGGGAGACCCAGTACTTC. This gives the protein CASSLGPNGETQYF.

This clone was seen only a few times. The chain couples TRBV7-3 to TRBJ2-1, with D possibly being TRBD1 (7 bases). Germline assignment: CDR1 SGHTA and CDR2 FQGTGA. V lost 2 bases, J lost 2 bases, and 10 bases lay in between. The CDR3 covers 15 residues. CDR3 residues: CASSLGGGPYNEQFF. CDR3 nucleotide sequence: TGTGCCAGCAGCTTAGGAGGGGGCCCCTACAATGAGCAGTTCTTC. The whole variable domain, filled in from reference TRBV7-3 and TRBJ2-1, reads GAGVSQTPSNKVTEKGKYVELRCDPISGHTALYWYRQSLGQGPEFLIYFQGTGAADDSGLPNDRFFAVRPEGSVSTLKIQRTERGDSAVYLCASSLGGGPYNEQFFGPGTRLTVL.

This chain connects TRBV4-2 to TRBJ2-7; a possible D gene is TRBD2 (5 bases). With 5 bases removed from V and 6 bases from J, the gap between germline ends came to 20 bases. Germline assignment: CDR1 LGHNA and CDR2 YNFKEQ. The CDR3 covers 15 residues. In nucleotides, the CDR3 is TGTGCCAGCAGCTCTGAGGACGGGGTAGGTGGCGAGCAGTACTTC. Amino acid sequence: CASSSEDGVGGEQYF.

As concerns this clone: This specimen includes other DNA sequences encoding the same CDR3. The chain recombines TRBV28 with TRBJ1-4, with 10 bases that match TRBD1. The CDR3 contains 14 residues. CDR1 MDHEN and CDR2 SYDVKM come from the germline V gene. V shed 4 bases and J 7 bases; nucleotides not matched to a gene: 3. CDR3 nucleotide sequence: TGTGCCAGCAGTTCGGGACAGGGGCGTGAAAAACTGTTTTTT. It is translated as CASSSGQGREKLFF.